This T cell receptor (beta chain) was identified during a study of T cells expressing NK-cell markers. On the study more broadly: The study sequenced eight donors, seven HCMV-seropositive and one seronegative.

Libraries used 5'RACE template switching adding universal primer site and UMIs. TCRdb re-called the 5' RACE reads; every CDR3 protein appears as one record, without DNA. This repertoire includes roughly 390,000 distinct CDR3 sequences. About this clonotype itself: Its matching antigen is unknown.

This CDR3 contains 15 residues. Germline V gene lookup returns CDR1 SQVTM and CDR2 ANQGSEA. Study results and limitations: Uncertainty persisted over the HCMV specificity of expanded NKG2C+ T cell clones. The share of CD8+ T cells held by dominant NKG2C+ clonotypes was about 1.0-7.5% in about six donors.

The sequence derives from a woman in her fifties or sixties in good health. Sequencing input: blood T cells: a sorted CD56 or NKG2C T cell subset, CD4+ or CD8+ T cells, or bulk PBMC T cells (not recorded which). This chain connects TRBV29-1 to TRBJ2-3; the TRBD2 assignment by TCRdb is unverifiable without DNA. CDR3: CSALTSGFNTDTQYF.